The rows below give T cell receptor beta chains drawn from one sample of a study of cytomegalovirus exposure and HLA in healthy donors. Data came from immunoSEQ multiplex PCR; TCRdb stores just in-frame clones and leaves some out. The sample has about 190,000 clones; roughly 80% are singletons. Material for sequencing was PBMCs. The receptors originated from a woman between 50 and 59 years old in good health and CMV-seropositive. Each CDR3 is given with its conserved first and last residue. D genes are given only for firm matches. A row's size may be missing; if present it is once, few, many or a size class.

size: NA; V: TRBV6-6; J: TRBJ1-1; D: TRBD1; length: 15; DNA: TGTGCCAGCAGTTACTCCCGGACAGGGCTGACTGAAGCTTTCTTT; CDR3: CASSYSRTGLTEAFF
size: NA; V: TRBV2; J: TRBJ1-2; D: TRBD1; length: 15; DNA: TGTGCCAGCAGCAGGGACAGGGGCGTTAACTATGGCTACACCTTC; CDR3: CASSRDRGVNYGYTF
size: few; V: TRBV6-5; J: TRBJ2-7; D: TRBD1; length: 12; DNA: TGTGCCAGCAGGACAGGGGACTACGAGCAGTACTTC; CDR3: CASRTGDYEQYF
size: NA; V: TRBV18; J: TRBJ2-7; D: TRBD1; length: 15; DNA: TGTGCCAGCTCACTAGGGACAGGGAAGGAATACGAGCAGTACTTC; CDR3: CASSLGTGKEYEQYF
size: NA; V: TRBV15; J: TRBJ2-2; D: NA; length: 16; DNA: TGTGCCACCTCGCTCGCCCAGGTAGCGAACACCGGGGAGCTGTTTTTT; CDR3: CATSLAQVANTGELFF
size: NA; V: TRBV7-9; J: TRBJ1-1; D: NA; length: 15; DNA: TGTGCCAGCAGCCTAGGACAAAACACACTCACTGAAGCTTTCTTT; CDR3: CASSLGQNTLTEAFF
size: NA; V: TRBV7-9; J: TRBJ2-7; D: NA; length: 12; DNA: TGTTCCAGCAACGGGGGAACCTACGAGCAGTACTTC; CDR3: CSSNGGTYEQYF
size: NA; V: TRBV11-2; J: TRBJ2-3; D: NA; length: 17; DNA: TGTGCCAGCAGCTTAAGGCTAGCAACGTTAAACACTTATACGCAGTATTTT; CDR3: CASSLRLATLNTYTQYF
size: NA; V: TRBV7-2; J: TRBJ2-1; D: TRBD2; length: 15; DNA: TGTGCCAGCAGCCGAGCGGGAACCTCCTACAATGAGCAGTTCTTC; CDR3: CASSRAGTSYNEQFF
size: NA; V: TRBV18; J: TRBJ1-1; D: TRBD1; length: 15; DNA: TGTGCCAGCTCACCAACCGACAGGGGAAACACTGAAGCTTTCTTT; CDR3: CASSPTDRGNTEAFF
size: NA; V: TRBV6-5; J: TRBJ1-2; D: TRBD1; length: 14; DNA: TGTGCCAGCAGTCCAGGACAGGTTGGTTCGGGCTACACCTTC; CDR3: CASSPGQVGSGYTF
size: NA; V: TRBV9; J: TRBJ1-6; D: NA; length: 13; DNA: TGTGCCAGCACCAGGGGCGAGAATTCACCCCTCCACTTT; CDR3: CASTRGENSPLHF
size: NA; V: TRBV6-6; J: TRBJ2-1; D: TRBD1; length: 15; DNA: TGTGCCAGCAGTGACGGACAGGGGTCGGGCAATGAGCAGTTCTTC; CDR3: CASSDGQGSGNEQFF
size: NA; V: TRBV19; J: TRBJ2-7; D: TRBD2; length: 16; DNA: TGTGCCAGTAGTATCGGCGGGGGGGTGTTCTCCTACGAGCAGTACTTC; CDR3: CASSIGGGVFSYEQYF
size: few; V: TRBV11-2; J: TRBJ1-2; D: TRBD1; length: 14; DNA: TGTGCCAGCAGCCCCGGACAGGAGGCGTATGGCTACACCTTC; CDR3: CASSPGQEAYGYTF
size: NA; V: TRBV10-1; J: TRBJ2-3; D: TRBD2; length: 16; DNA: TGCGCCAGCAGTGAAGTAGCGGGGGGGAGCACAGATACGCAGTATTTT; CDR3: CASSEVAGGSTDTQYF
size: NA; V: TRBV2; J: TRBJ2-1; D: TRBD2; length: 16; DNA: TGTGCCAGCAGCTTCGTTAGACTAGCGGGGGGTGATGAGCAGTTCTTC; CDR3: CASSFVRLAGGDEQFF
size: NA; V: TRBV6-1; J: TRBJ2-2; D: NA; length: 14; DNA: TGTGCCAGCCGGGTTGGTGGAGACACCGGGGAGCTGTTTTTT; CDR3: CASRVGGDTGELFF
size: NA; V: TRBV7-8; J: TRBJ2-5; D: TRBD2; length: 17; DNA: TGTGCCAGCAGCTTAGTAGCGGGGGGGACTTATCAAGAGACCCAGTACTTC; CDR3: CASSLVAGGTYQETQYF
size: NA; V: TRBV11-2; J: TRBJ1-2; D: TRBD1; length: 15; DNA: TGTGCCAGCAGCCTGGGGACAGGGGAAGACTATGGCTACACCTTC; CDR3: CASSLGTGEDYGYTF
size: NA; V: TRBV27; J: TRBJ2-7; D: TRBD1; length: 14; DNA: TGTGCCAGCAGTTTAAGAGGACAGGTATACGAGCAGTACTTC; CDR3: CASSLRGQVYEQYF
size: few; V: TRBV19; J: TRBJ1-4; D: NA; length: 13; DNA: TGTGCCAGTAGTACAGCAACTAATGAAAAACTGTTTTTT; CDR3: CASSTATNEKLFF
size: NA; V: TRBV10-1; J: TRBJ2-4; D: NA; length: 15; DNA: TGCGCCAGCAGTGAGAGTTCAGGGATAAAAAACATTCAGTACTTC; CDR3: CASSESSGIKNIQYF
size: NA; V: TRBV9; J: TRBJ2-5; D: NA; length: 14; DNA: TGTGCCAGCGGGGTCGGGGGGCTGCAAGAGACCCAGTACTTC; CDR3: CASGVGGLQETQYF
size: NA; V: TRBV6-1; J: TRBJ1-4; D: TRBD1; length: 14; DNA: TGTGCCAGCTGTTGGACAGGTTCGACGGAAAAACTGTTTTTT; CDR3: CASCWTGSTEKLFF
size: few; V: TRBV6-1; J: TRBJ2-1; D: NA; length: 15; DNA: TGTGCCAGCAGTGAAGGGCAGGGAACCTACAATGAGCAGTTCTTC; CDR3: CASSEGQGTYNEQFF
size: NA; V: TRBV7-9; J: TRBJ2-3; D: TRBD2; length: 17; DNA: TGTGCCAGCAGCCCCCCGGGCGGGGGGATAAGCACAGATACGCAGTATTTT; CDR3: CASSPPGGGISTDTQYF
size: once; V: TRBV6-6; J: TRBJ1-3; D: NA; length: 15; DNA: TGTGCCAGCAGTAGGTCGGGAAGGGCTGGAAACACCATATATTTT; CDR3: CASSRSGRAGNTIYF
size: NA; V: TRBV5-1; J: TRBJ1-1; D: TRBD1; length: 16; DNA: TGCGCCAGCAGGCCAGAGACAGGGCGGGTTGACACTGAAGCTTTCTTT; CDR3: CASRPETGRVDTEAFF
size: NA; V: TRBV6-5; J: TRBJ2-3; D: TRBD2; length: 16; DNA: TGTGCCAGCAGTTTTAGCGGGGGGGCAGACACAGATACGCAGTATTTT; CDR3: CASSFSGGADTDTQYF
size: once; V: TRBV11-2; J: TRBJ2-7; D: NA; length: 13; DNA: TGTGCCAGCAGCCAATCAGGGGCCTACGAGCAGTACTTC; CDR3: CASSQSGAYEQYF
size: NA; V: TRBV15; J: TRBJ1-1; D: NA; length: 14; DNA: TGTGCCACCAGCAGAGATGAACAGGGTACTGAAGCTTTCTTT; CDR3: CATSRDEQGTEAFF
size: NA; V: TRBV5-1; J: TRBJ2-1; D: TRBD2; length: 16; DNA: TGCGCCAGCAGCTCAAAAATCGGACTAGCGGGGGATGAGCAGTTCTTC; CDR3: CASSSKIGLAGDEQFF
size: few; V: TRBV19; J: TRBJ1-2; D: TRBD1; length: 16; DNA: TGTGCCAGTACCCAGGGAAGGCTGGGACAGTCCAATGGCTACACCTTC; CDR3: CASTQGRLGQSNGYTF
size: NA; V: TRBV5-5; J: TRBJ1-1; D: NA; length: 15; DNA: TGTGCCAGCAGCTGGGGGGGCGCCCCCGGGATTGAAGCTTTCTTT; CDR3: CASSWGGAPGIEAFF
size: NA; V: TRBV7-9; J: TRBJ2-3; D: TRBD2; length: 16; DNA: TGTGCCAGCAGCATAGTAGCGGGGGGGGGCACAGATACGCAGTATTTT; CDR3: CASSIVAGGGTDTQYF
size: NA; V: TRBV5-1; J: TRBJ2-5; D: NA; length: 14; DNA: TGCGCCAGCAGCTTTCTTAGCGGTCAAGAGACCCAGTACTTC; CDR3: CASSFLSGQETQYF
size: NA; V: TRBV28; J: TRBJ1-2; D: NA; length: 17; DNA: TGTGCCAGCAGTTTGGGTCCCACCGGGGGTGTGGGCTATGGCTACACCTTC; CDR3: CASSLGPTGGVGYGYTF
size: NA; V: TRBV6-1; J: TRBJ2-1; D: TRBD1; length: 14; DNA: TGTGCCAGCAGCCCAGGGGGCTCCTACAATGAGCAGTTCTTC; CDR3: CASSPGGSYNEQFF
size: NA; V: TRBV4-2; J: TRBJ2-7; D: NA; length: 15; DNA: TGTGCCAGCAGCCGAGAGCCCGGAGGGGAAGGAGAGCAGTACTTC; CDR3: CASSREPGGEGEQYF
size: NA; V: TRBV6-1; J: TRBJ2-7; D: TRBD1; length: 15; DNA: TGTGCCAGCACTAAGACCCGGGACAGGGGGCTCGAGCAGTACTTC; CDR3: CASTKTRDRGLEQYF
size: NA; V: TRBV5-6; J: TRBJ1-4; D: NA; length: 14; DNA: TGTGCCAGCAGCTTGACAGGGCCTAATGAAAAACTGTTTTTT; CDR3: CASSLTGPNEKLFF